The 32 T cell receptor beta chains presented below share a single source sample, sequenced in a study of blood T cell repertoires in COVID-19. Sequencing used immunoSEQ multiplex PCR; TCRdb keeps in-frame clones, though not all of them. Of about 270,000 clones in the sample, approximately 81% were seen once. The sequencing input was peripheral blood. The receptor source for this set is a woman under 30 with acute or convalescent COVID-19.

V and J are TRBV2 and TRBJ2-5, with 7 bases identical to TRBD1. The junction had 13 bases not matched to a gene; V was cut back by 4 bases and J by 5 bases. Germline V gives CDR1 SNHLY, CDR2 FYNNEI. The CDR3 is 16 amino acids. The CDR3 region is CASSGTGTETMETQYF. In DNA form, the CDR3 reads TGTGCCAGCAGTGGTACGGGGACAGAGACCATGGAGACCCAGTACTTC.

The chain employs TRBV7-2 and TRBJ2-7; perhaps TRBD2 as D (6 bases). V dropped 3 bases and J dropped 2 bases, with 17 bases sitting between them. The germline V gene encodes CDR1 SGHTA and CDR2 FQGNSA. CDR3 length: 16 amino acids. The CDR3 sequence is CASSFATGTGTYEQYF. As DNA, the CDR3 is TGTGCCAGCAGCTTCGCTACCGGGACTGGTACCTACGAGCAGTACTTC.

This rearrangement joins TRBV19 to TRBJ1-6; 7 positions match TRBD1. The J segment lost 4 bases and the V segment lost 2 bases, leaving 11 bases of the junction unmatched. The germline V gene has CDR1 LNHDA and CDR2 SQIVND (reference sequence). The CDR3 consists of 18 residues. The CDR3 loop is CASSIKPGQRIYNSPLHF. The CDR3 bases are TGTGCCAGTAGTATAAAGCCGGGACAGAGAATATATAATTCACCCCTCCACTTT. The full variable domain, its missing parts supplied by reference TRBV19 and TRBJ1-6, is DGGITQSPKYLFRKEGQNVTLSCEQNLNHDAMYWYRQDPGQGLRLIYYSQIVNDFQKGDIAEGYSVSREKKESFPLTVTSAQKNPTAFYLCASSIKPGQRIYNSPLHFGNGTRLTVT.

The V and J genes are TRBV25-1 and TRBJ1-4; 9 bases agree with TRBD1. The CDR3 spans 15 residues. The V segment lost 6 bases and the J segment 10 bases; nucleotides outside the gene matches: 12. The germline CDR1 and CDR2 sequences are MGHDK and SYGVNS. The CDR3 here is CASSDDGQGLGKLFF. The CDR3 DNA is TGTGCCAGCAGCGACGATGGACAGGGGCTAGGAAAACTGTTTTTT.

The V call is TRBV27, the J call TRBJ2-7; 9 nucleotides match TRBD1. V was clipped by 2 bases and J by 7 bases; unmatched bases: 6. The CDR3 sequence is 14 residues long. From germline, CDR1 is MNHEY and CDR2 SMNVEV (reference sequence). The DNA of the CDR3 is TGTGCCAGCAGTTTACTACAGGGGGCTGGGGAGCAGTACTTC. This gives the protein CASSLLQGAGEQYF.

At least ten counts were recorded for this clone. V gene TRBV28 combines with J gene TRBJ1-5; D may be TRBD1 (6 bases). Trimming removed 4 bases at V and 1 base at J, with 11 bases between. The length of the CDR3 is 15 residues. The germline CDR1 and CDR2 sequences are MDHEN and SYDVKM. CDR3 region: CASSSSGVSNQPQHF. CDR3 DNA sequence: TGTGCCAGCAGTTCCTCAGGGGTGAGCAATCAGCCCCAGCATTTT.

The chain carries TRBV5-1 and TRBJ2-3, with 9 bases fitting TRBD1. The length of the CDR3 is 16 residues. The trim removed 4 bases at V and 5 bases at J, leaving 11 bases unmatched. Germline-derived CDR1 and CDR2 are SGHRS and YFSETQ. The CDR3 nucleotides read TGCGCCAGCAGCCTCAGATGGGACAGGGCGGTAGATACGCAGTATTTT. Translated, it gives CASSLRWDRAVDTQYF.

This chain connects TRBV20-1 to TRBJ2-7; D uncertain. CDR1 and CDR2 (germline): DFQATT, SNEGSKA (reference sequence). Deletions cut 3 bases from V and 1 base from J, with 10 bases between. The CDR3 totals 13 residues. Written as DNA, the CDR3 is TGCAGTGCTAGTCCACAGTTATCCTACGAGCAGTACTTC. Its translation is CSASPQLSYEQYF.

The genes are TRBV7-8 and TRBJ2-2, with 8 bases lining up with TRBD2. V lost 5 bases, J lost 6 bases, and 14 bases stayed unmatched. Germline V gives CDR1 SGHVS, CDR2 FQNEAQ. The CDR3 sequence is 17 residues long. The CDR3 DNA reads as TGTGCCAGCAGCCACAATGTTGGGGCGGGAGGCCCCGGGGAGCTGTTTTTT. Protein sequence: CASSHNVGAGGPGELFF.

The V and J genes are TRBV6-5 and TRBJ1-6, with 8 bases matching TRBD1. The trim removed 6 bases at V and 11 bases at J, leaving 9 bases unmatched. This CDR3 region has 14 residues. Germline assignment: CDR1 MNHEY and CDR2 SVGAGI. The CDR3 protein is CASRPGQGWPPLHF. For the CDR3, the DNA is TGTGCCAGCAGGCCCGGACAGGGATGGCCACCCCTCCACTTT.

The sample holds a few counts of this clone. This chain joins TRBV29-1 and TRBJ1-1; the match to TRBD1 covers 10 bases. From germline, CDR1 is SQVTM and CDR2 ANQGSEA. Trimming removed 6 bases from V and 7 bases from J; junction bases left unmatched: 5. This CDR3 spans 12 amino acids. In DNA, the CDR3 is TGCAGCGTGGACAGGGGGGGAGGTGAAGCTTTCTTT. Protein product: CSVDRGGGEAFF. Full variable domain (remainder filled in from reference TRBV29-1 and TRBJ1-1): SAVISQKPSRDICQRGTSLTIQCQVDSQVTMMFWYRQQPGQSLTLIATANQGSEATYESGFVIDKFPISRPNLTFSTLTVSNMSPEDSSIYLCSVDRGGGEAFFGQGTRLTVV.

The chain carries TRBV4-3 and TRBJ1-6; 7 bases are a match to TRBD1. Germline V CDR1 and CDR2: LGHNA, YSLEER. This CDR3 region has 15 residues. V lost 1 base and J lost 5; bases outside the gene matches: 2. CDR3 in amino acids: CASSQVDRDNSPLHF. CDR3 bases: TGCGCCAGCAGCCAAGTCGACAGGGATAATTCACCCCTCCACTTT.

The CDR3 loop is CASSPRGGVGVNQPQHF. The CDR3 DNA reads TGTGCCAGCAGTCCAAGAGGGGGAGTGGGGGTCAATCAGCCCCAGCATTTT. The chain recombines TRBV7-2 with TRBJ1-5, with D perhaps matching TRBD1 (6 bases). The CDR3 sequence is 17 residues long. Per germline, CDR1 SGHTA and CDR2 FQGNSA. Trimming left V 6 bases short and J 3 bases short, with 21 bases between.

The chain employs TRBV7-2 and TRBJ2-7; TRBD2 matches at 15 bases. Per germline, CDR1 SGHTA and CDR2 FQGNSA. The V and J ends lost 4 bases and 0 bases, in that order; junction bases with no gene match: 7. The CDR3 is made up of 18 amino acids. The CDR3 reads CASSSGTSGRPSSYEQYF. The DNA for the CDR3 is TGTGCCAGCAGCTCTGGGACTAGCGGGAGGCCGAGCTCCTACGAGCAGTACTTC.

CDR3: CASSFTDRGVGYTF. CDR3 bases: TGTGCCAGCAGTTTCACCGACAGGGGTGTTGGCTACACCTTC. V gene TRBV27 combines with J gene TRBJ1-2; 8 nucleotides line up with TRBD1. The junction had 7 bases not matched to a gene; V was cut back by 3 bases and J by 7 bases. CDR3 length equals 14 residues. Germline V lookup: CDR1 MNHEY, CDR2 SMNVEV (reference sequence).

This clone was counted many times. This chain connects TRBV5-1 to TRBJ2-2; D is ambiguous. The germline CDR1 and CDR2 sequences are SGHRS and YFSETQ. This CDR3 is 12 amino acids long. V lost 3 bases and J lost 5, with 5 bases in between. CDR3 in DNA: TGCGCCAGCAGCTACAATACCGGGGAGCTGTTTTTT. It codes for CASSYNTGELFF.

V usage is TRBV5-5 and J usage is TRBJ2-2; 7 bases line up with TRBD1. In germline, CDR1 is SGHKS, CDR2 YYEKEE (reference sequence). V lost 1 base and J lost 7; bases outside the gene matches: 7. This CDR3 has 15 amino acids. CDR3 region: CASSLPTGVDGELFF. CDR3 nucleotides: TGTGCCAGCAGCTTGCCTACAGGGGTCGACGGGGAGCTGTTTTTT. The variable domain in full, with the rest retrieved from reference TRBV5-5 and TRBJ2-2, is DAGVTQSPTHLIKTRGQQVTLRCSPISGHKSVSWYQQVLGQGPQFIFQYYEKEERGRGNFPDRFSARQFPNYSSELNVNALLLGDSALYLCASSLPTGVDGELFFGEGSRLTVL.

The chain has TRBV19 and TRBJ1-2, with D uncertain. V lost 5 bases to trimming and J lost 2 bases, with 9 bases between them. CDR3 length: 13 residues. Per germline, CDR1 LNHDA and CDR2 SQIVND (reference sequence). The chain's CDR3 is CASSPDGNYGYTF. The CDR3 nucleotides read TGTGCCAGTAGTCCTGACGGGAACTATGGCTACACCTTC.

A note on this clone: This same CDR3 is encoded by further DNA sequences in the sample. The rearrangement joins TRBV20-1 to TRBJ1-1; no definite D call. Trimming removed 3 bases from V and 1 base from J, with 6 bases in between. CDR1 and CDR2 from the germline V gene are DFQATT and SNEGSKA (reference sequence). The CDR3 is made up of 12 amino acids. The CDR3 DNA reads as TGCAGTGCTAGTGTCAGGAACACTGAAGCTTTCTTT. Its protein product is CSASVRNTEAFF.

The chain has TRBV28 and TRBJ2-2; 10 bases map to TRBD2. Germline values: CDR1 MDHEN, CDR2 SYDVKM. The CDR3 is 16 residues long. J was trimmed by 6 bases and V by 5 bases; bases with no gene match: 9. The DNA for the CDR3 is TGTGCCAGCAGTCGTATGACTAGCGGGTTTGCCGGGGAGCTGTTTTTT. Its protein is CASSRMTSGFAGELFF.

This clone showed up just a few times. The chain carries TRBV10-3 and TRBJ2-7; 7 bases match TRBD2. The CDR3 is made up of 15 amino acids. V was pared by 4 bases and J by 7 bases, with 13 bases of the junction left unmatched. Per germline, CDR1 ENHRY and CDR2 SYGVKD. CDR3 sequence: CAISGGGGRPLEQYF. For the CDR3, the DNA is TGTGCCATCAGTGGAGGCGGGGGAAGGCCCTTGGAGCAGTACTTC.

This chain connects TRBV6-5 to TRBJ2-1; weak D call: TRBD1 (5 bases). The V end lost 4 bases, the J end lost 9 bases, and 19 bases lay between the germline ends. Germline V CDR1 and CDR2: MNHEY, SVGAGI. The CDR3 runs 15 residues. The CDR3 DNA sequence: TGTGCCAGCAGTTCCTATACCCCAGGAAGGGGTGAGCAGTTCTTC. Translation: CASSSYTPGRGEQFF.

This sequence joins TRBV11-2 and TRBJ2-1; 11 bases match TRBD2. The CDR3 sequence is 15 residues long. Trimming cost V 1 base and J 12 bases; bases outside gene matches: 8. The germline gives CDR1 SGHAT, CDR2 FQNNGV. The CDR3 spells CASSLGLAGGPGQFF. The CDR3 DNA sequence: TGTGCCAGCAGCTTAGGGCTAGCGGGAGGCCCGGGGCAGTTCTTC.

J is TRBJ2-7 and V is TRBV12-3 or TRBV12-4; D is possibly TRBD2 (5 bases). This CDR3 has 13 amino acids. Deletions cut 3 bases from V and 2 bases from J, with 8 bases between. The CDR3 here is CASSLSGAYEQYF. The CDR3 DNA reads as TGTGCCAGCAGTTTGTCCGGGGCCTACGAGCAGTACTTC.

The rearrangement links TRBV4-2 to TRBJ1-6; 9 bases fit TRBD1. V was pared by 4 bases and J by 10 bases, with 5 bases of the junction left unmatched. Germline V gives CDR1 LGHNA, CDR2 YNFKEQ. There are 14 residues in the CDR3. The CDR3 is CASSPGQGGSPLHF. CDR3 sequence (DNA): TGTGCCAGCAGCCCGGGACAGGGTGGGTCACCCCTCCACTTT.

The chain uses TRBV28 and TRBJ1-5, with D unresolved. The CDR3 spans 12 residues. The V gene lost 6 bases and the J gene lost 3 bases, with 6 bases spanning the gap. Germline V gives CDR1 MDHEN, CDR2 SYDVKM. CDR3 residues: CASRGPNQPQHF. DNA of the CDR3: TGTGCCAGCAGGGGCCCCAATCAGCCCCAGCATTTT.

This clone came up a few times. The chain is built from TRBV5-1 and TRBJ2-3; 11 bases match TRBD2. The CDR3 is 17 residues long. The J segment lost 1 base and the V segment lost 3 bases, leaving 7 bases of the junction unmatched. Germline V gene data show CDR1 as SGHRS and CDR2 as YFSETQ. CDR3 sequence reads: CASSWGLAVIRTDTQYF. In DNA form, the CDR3 reads TGCGCCAGCAGCTGGGGACTAGCGGTTATACGCACAGATACGCAGTATTTT.

This chain joins TRBV11-2 and TRBJ1-2, with 12 bases that match TRBD1. V lost 3 bases and J lost 8; bases outside the gene matches: 7. This CDR3 contains 15 residues. Germline CDR1 and CDR2: SGHAT and FQNNGV. DNA of the CDR3: TGTGCCAGCAGCTTCTCGGGGACAGGGGGCAGCGGCTACACCTTC. Its translation: CASSFSGTGGSGYTF.

This chain joins TRBV28 and TRBJ2-1, with D perhaps TRBD1 (5 bases). Germline CDR1 is MDHEN and CDR2 is SYDVKM. V was cut by 1 base and J by 14 bases, with 15 bases left in between. CDR3 size: 13 residues. CDR3 in DNA: TGTGCCAGCAGTTTATTAGGCAGGGATCTGAAGTTCTTC. Translation: CASSLLGRDLKFF. Based on the CDR3 plus reference TRBV28 and TRBJ2-1, the full variable domain is DVKVTQSSRYLVKRTGEKVFLECVQDMDHENMFWYRQDPGLGLRLIYFSYDVKMKEKGDIPEGYSVSREKKERFSLILESASTNQTSMYLCASSLLGRDLKFFGPGTRLTVL.

The rearrangement links TRBV19 to TRBJ2-1, with D tentatively TRBD2 (6 bases). Germline V gives CDR1 LNHDA, CDR2 SQIVND (reference sequence). This CDR3 spans 14 amino acids. Trimming removed 5 bases from V and 0 bases from J, with 8 bases in between. The CDR3 protein is CASSGGGSYNEQFF. DNA of the CDR3: TGTGCCAGTAGTGGGGGAGGCTCCTACAATGAGCAGTTCTTC.

V and J are TRBV7-2 and TRBJ1-5; D might be TRBD1 (6 bases). This CDR3 comprises 15 residues. Germline CDR1 is SGHTA and CDR2 is FQGNSA. V was cut by 5 bases and J by 3 bases, with 14 bases left in between. DNA for the CDR3: TGTGCCAGCAGCCCAGGACAGAGGTTCAATCAGCCCCAGCATTTT. Translation gives CASSPGQRFNQPQHF.

This sequence joins TRBV25-1 and TRBJ1-5; unclear D gene. Germline lookup yields CDR1 MGHDK and CDR2 SYGVNS. Deletions cut 0 bases from V and 2 bases from J, with 8 bases between. This CDR3 is 15 amino acids long. The CDR3 DNA is TGTGCCAGCAGTGAATATCCGGTGGGCAATCAGCCCCAGCATTTT. Translating it yields CASSEYPVGNQPQHF. Using reference TRBV25-1 and TRBJ1-5 for the parts outside the CDR3, the full variable domain is EADIYQTPRYLVIGTGKKITLECSQTMGHDKMYWYQQDPGMELHLIHYSYGVNSTEKGDLSSESTVSRIRTEHFPLTLESARPSHTSQYLCASSEYPVGNQPQHFGDGTRLSIL.